The 15 T cell receptor beta chains below were found in one sample sequenced in a study of blood T cell repertoires in COVID-19. The repertoire was sequenced with immunoSEQ multiplex PCR; TCRdb's copy has only in-frame clones and lacks some. The table has 200,000 or so clones, around nine tenths seen once. The sequencing input was PBMCs or T cells enriched from blood (not recorded which). The receptors come from a woman in her thirties who had been exposed to COVID-19.

The V call is TRBV19, the J call TRBJ2-7; D perhaps matches TRBD2 (5 bases). The CDR3 covers 15 residues. The V gene lost 6 bases and the J gene lost 3 bases, with 18 bases spanning the gap. Germline V gene lookup returns CDR1 LNHDA and CDR2 SQIVND (reference sequence). CDR3 sequence (DNA): TGTGCCAGTAGCCCCACCGTCGGGCGGGTCTACGAGCAGTACTTC. As protein: CASSPTVGRVYEQYF.

The rearrangement joins TRBV9 to TRBJ1-2; D possibly corresponds to TRBD1 (5 bases). This CDR3 is built from 16 residues. CDR1 is SGDLS and CDR2 is YYNGEE in the germline V gene. V lost 0 bases, J lost 4 bases, and 16 bases lay in between. This CDR3 is CASSVGWGVAGYGYTF. The DNA of the CDR3 is TGTGCCAGCAGCGTAGGATGGGGGGTGGCAGGCTATGGCTACACCTTC. Complete variable domain (other parts from reference TRBV9 and TRBJ1-2): DSGVTQTPKHLITATGQRVTLRCSPRSGDLSVYWYQQSLDQGLQFLIQYYNGEERAKGNILERFSAQQFPDLHSELNLSSLELGDSALYFCASSVGWGVAGYGYTFGSGTRLTVV.

The rearrangement uses TRBV10-2 and TRBJ1-6; possibly TRBD1 for D (6 bases). The CDR3 covers 14 residues. The germline V gene encodes CDR1 WSHSY and CDR2 SAAADI. V was trimmed by 6 bases and J by 6 bases, leaving 12 bases between them. The CDR3 reads CASSEQGFNSPLHF. CDR3 DNA: TGCGCCAGCAGCGAACAGGGTTTTAATTCACCCCTCCACTTT.

The V gene is TRBV4-1, the J gene TRBJ1-3; D is ambiguous. Germline V CDR1 and CDR2: MGHRA, YSYEKL. V lost 1 base, J lost 0 bases, and 7 bases lay in between. The CDR3 is made up of 15 amino acids. CDR3 sequence: CASSQGHSSGNTIYF. The CDR3 DNA sequence: TGCGCCAGCAGCCAAGGACATTCCTCTGGAAACACCATATATTTT.

The chain is built from TRBV13 and TRBJ2-1; TRBD2 matches 10 bases. Germline CDR1 is PRHDT and CDR2 is FYEKMQ (reference sequence). The CDR3 has 16 residues. After removal of 3 bases from V and 3 bases from J, the junction contained 5 bases not matched to a gene. The CDR3 DNA is TGTGCCAGCAGCTTCTTACTAGCGGGACACTACAATGAGCAGTTCTTC. It specifies CASSFLLAGHYNEQFF.

J is TRBJ2-7 and V is TRBV2; no reliable D call. The germline V and J ends were trimmed by 1 base and 4 bases, with 8 bases remaining between them. The length of the CDR3 is 13 residues. CDR1 SNHLY and CDR2 FYNNEI come from the germline V gene. The CDR3 is CASSEGLGYEQYF. The CDR3 nucleotides read TGTGCCAGCAGTGAAGGACTTGGTTACGAGCAGTACTTC.

CDR3 nucleotide sequence: TGTGCCAGCAGCTTGGGGGGGGTGAGCACAGATACGCAGTATTTT. Translation gives CASSLGGVSTDTQYF. The V call is TRBV7-2, the J call TRBJ2-3, with TRBD2 identical over 7 bases. The CDR3 spans 15 residues. The junction had 3 bases not matched to a gene; V was cut back by 3 bases and J by 0 bases. Germline CDR1 and CDR2: SGHTA and FQGNSA.

V and J are TRBV10-1 and TRBJ1-1; D not certain. The CDR3 consists of 14 residues. The germline V gene encodes CDR1 WNHNN and CDR2 SYGVQD (reference sequence). V was clipped by 2 bases and J by 4 bases, with 11 bases between them. The DNA of the CDR3 is TGCGCCAGCAGTGAGCAAGGCGCAGGCACTGAAGCTTTCTTT. Protein sequence: CASSEQGAGTEAFF.

The V gene is TRBV19, the J gene TRBJ1-5; TRBD1 matches 10 bases. The germline gives CDR1 LNHDA, CDR2 SQIVND (reference sequence). V dropped 3 bases and J dropped 7; count of bases not matched to a gene: 9. The CDR3 is 16 amino acids. The DNA for the CDR3 is TGTGCCAGTAGTATGGGGGTCGACAGGGGGCGACAGCCCCAGCATTTT. Amino acid sequence: CASSMGVDRGRQPQHF.

This clone was picked up one time. The chain recombines TRBV19 with TRBJ2-1, with TRBD1 as a possible D gene (6 bases). The CDR3 spans 13 residues. Germline V CDR1 and CDR2: LNHDA, SQIVND (reference sequence). Between the trimmed V and J ends, which lost 9 bases and 6 bases, there was a span of 15 bases. This chain's CDR3 is CASKTGYLNEQFF. The CDR3 region has the DNA TGTGCCAGCAAGACAGGCTACCTCAATGAGCAGTTCTTC.

The chain has TRBV3-1 (or the pseudogene TRBV3-2) and TRBJ2-7; 11 bases fit TRBD1. Germline V CDR1 and CDR2: LGHDT, YNNKEL (reference sequence). The CDR3 totals 15 residues. J was trimmed by 6 bases and V by 4 bases; bases with no gene match: 8. The CDR3 nucleotides are TGTGCCAGCAGCCCAGGGGACAGGGGGTTTAGCGAGCAGTACTTC. It translates to CASSPGDRGFSEQYF.

The chain couples TRBV9 to TRBJ2-5; TRBD1 is a possible D gene (5 bases). Germline loops: CDR1 SGDLS, CDR2 YYNGEE. The CDR3 spans 14 residues. Trimming removed 1 base from V and 5 bases from J, with 12 bases in between. This CDR3 reads CASSVSVGQETQYF. CDR3 sequence (DNA): TGTGCCAGCAGCGTAAGTGTGGGGCAGGAGACCCAGTACTTC.

The chain links TRBV3-1 (or the pseudogene TRBV3-2) to TRBJ2-1; a possible D gene is TRBD2 (5 bases). Germline V lookup: CDR1 LGHDT, CDR2 YNNKEL (reference sequence). Trimming cost V 0 bases and J 10 bases, with 19 bases left between them. The CDR3 consists of 16 residues. CDR3: CASSQEPTKRDWEQFF. In DNA form, the CDR3 reads TGTGCCAGCAGCCAAGAACCAACTAAACGGGATTGGGAGCAGTTCTTC.

CDR3 sequence: CASSQTGTRFNEKLFF. CDR3 nucleotides: TGTGCCAGCAGCCAAACTGGGACTCGATTTAATGAAAAACTGTTTTTT. The rearrangement links TRBV5-6 to TRBJ1-4; D might be TRBD1 (5 bases). V lost 4 bases to trimming and J lost 4 bases, with 17 bases between them. From germline, CDR1 is SGHDT and CDR2 YYEEEE. CDR3 length: 16 residues.

This chain joins TRBV27 and TRBJ1-5; a possible D gene is TRBD1 (6 bases). The CDR3 has 22 amino acids. In germline, CDR1 is MNHEY, CDR2 SMNVEV (reference sequence). Trimming took off 1 base at V and 1 base at J, with 29 bases between the two ends. The CDR3 here is CASSLFGPTFPGTPGSNQPQHF. CDR3 coding DNA: TGTGCCAGCAGTTTATTCGGCCCCACGTTTCCGGGGACACCGGGCAGCAATCAGCCCCAGCATTTT.